The next 18 T cell receptor beta chains were all read from a single sample in a study of T cells in Graves' hyperthyroidism and ophthalmopathy. Amplification targeted TCR beta CDR3 regions from RNA transcripts. First-round RT-PCR targeting the TCR CDR3 was performed with the HTBI primer set. Each CDR3 protein gets one entry after TCRdb re-called the multiplex PCR reads with MiXCR. Here the sample spans about 560,000 distinct CDR3 sequences, 16% being singletons. The specimen sequenced was blood. The source of these receptors is a woman younger than 30 with Graves' hyperthyroidism.

This sequence joins TRBV7-9 and TRBJ1-4, with D unclear. The CDR3 has 13 residues. V lost 5 bases and J lost 8, with 12 bases in between. Germline-derived CDR1 and CDR2 are SEHNR and FQNEAQ (reference sequence). The CDR3 region is CASSEGLGEKLFF. The CDR3 DNA reads as TGTGCCAGCAGCGAGGGATTGGGCGAAAAACTGTTTTTT.

With respect to this clonotype: It may be a read error: a sequence one base away is much more abundant. V usage is TRBV5-1 and J usage is TRBJ2-1, with D perhaps given as TRBD1 or TRBD2 (5 bases each). CDR1 is SGHRS and CDR2 is YFSETQ in the germline V gene. This CDR3 is built from 14 residues. Trimming removed 5 bases at V and 5 bases at J, with 14 bases between. Here the CDR3 DNA reads TGCGCCAGCAGTCTCGGGGCTACCGACAATGAGCAGTTCTTC. It is translated as CASSLGATDNEQFF.

The chain links TRBV20-1 to TRBJ1-6; the D is unclear. V was clipped by 3 bases and J by 0 bases, with 9 bases between them. There are 15 residues in the CDR3. The germline CDR1 and CDR2 sequences are DFQATT and SNEGSKA (reference sequence). In DNA form, the CDR3 reads TGCAGTGCTAGGCGGGAAAGCTCCTATAATTCACCCCTCCACTTT. It yields the protein CSARRESSYNSPLHF.

This clonotype has a handful of counts. This chain uses TRBV10-3 with TRBJ2-1; 8 positions agree with TRBD2. This CDR3 has 16 residues. V trimming: 2 bases; J trimming: 3 bases; junction bases outside the gene matches: 6. The germline V gene has CDR1 ENHRY and CDR2 SYGVKD. This CDR3 reads CAISEGLAGGYNEQFF. In nucleotides, the CDR3 is TGTGCCATCAGTGAGGGTCTAGCGGGTGGCTACAATGAGCAGTTCTTC.

This clonotype was detected many times. The chain has TRBV5-8 and TRBJ1-2; D ambiguous. The length of the CDR3 is 17 residues. Trimming shortened V by 0 bases and J by 0 bases, and 15 bases separated the two germline ends. Germline CDR1 SGHTS, CDR2 YDEGEE. The CDR3 protein is CASSLGYGEEANYGYTF. The CDR3 bases are TGTGCCAGCAGCTTGGGGTATGGGGAAGAGGCTAACTATGGCTACACCTTC.

The chain is built from TRBV2 and TRBJ2-5; D is ambiguous. CDR3 length: 15 amino acids. Germline V gene data show CDR1 as SNHLY and CDR2 as FYNNEI. V dropped 6 bases and J dropped 4 bases, with 18 bases sitting between them. The CDR3, as DNA: TGTGCCAGCAGGGCCGGAAGGGCCTTGGGAGAGACCCAGTACTTC. Translated, it gives CASRAGRALGETQYF.

About this clonotype itself: Its ends do not fully match the called genes, so a read error is possible. The chain uses TRBV5-6 and TRBJ1-6; D remains unclear. Germline V gene data show CDR1 as SGHDT and CDR2 as YYEEEE. The CDR3 spans 14 residues. The CDR3: CASSFPKDNSPLHF. CDR3 nucleotides: TGCGCCAGCAGCTTCCCAAAAGATAATTCACCCCTCCACTTT.

The chain uses TRBV18 and TRBJ2-7; TRBD1 agrees at 11 bases. Losses at the gene ends were 6 bases for V and 3 bases for J; bases not matched to a gene: 10. The CDR3 length is 16 residues. Germline loops: CDR1 KGHSH, CDR2 LQKENI. The CDR3 spells CASSEKGQGAVYEQYF. CDR3 coding DNA: TGTGCCAGCTCGGAGAAAGGACAGGGGGCAGTCTACGAGCAGTACTTC.

This clonotype was observed many times. The chain joins TRBV7-9 to TRBJ2-5; D unresolved. V gave up 4 bases and J gave up 0 bases, with 18 bases separating them. The V gene's germline CDR1 is SEHNR and CDR2 FQNEAQ (reference sequence). This CDR3 contains 17 residues. For the CDR3, the DNA is TGTGCCAGCAGCTCACGGTACTCCCTTGAATACCAAGAGACCCAGTACTTC. It specifies CASSSRYSLEYQETQYF.

This clonotype was picked up a small number of times. The gene calls are TRBV18 and TRBJ1-5; perhaps TRBD1 as D (5 bases). The CDR3 spans 14 residues. Trimming pared 3 bases from V and 4 bases from J, leaving 10 bases between. The V gene's germline CDR1 is KGHSH and CDR2 LQKENI. In nucleotides, the CDR3 is TGTGCCAGCTCACCCTCAGGGTTAAATCAGCCCCAGCATTTT. It yields the protein CASSPSGLNQPQHF.

The chain couples TRBV20-1 to TRBJ1-2; TRBD1 aligns across 7 bases. CDR3 length: 13 amino acids. Unmatched junction bases numbered 9, after V lost 5 bases and J lost 6 bases. The germline CDR1 and CDR2 sequences are DFQATT and SNEGSKA (reference sequence). The CDR3 sequence is CSAARQGRDGYTF. In DNA form, the CDR3 reads TGCAGTGCTGCCAGACAGGGTAGAGATGGCTACACCTTC.

This clonotype was observed at least ten times. The chain uses TRBV24-1 and TRBJ2-2; TRBD1 is a possible D gene (5 bases). The V end lost 1 base, the J end lost 7 bases, and 12 bases lay between the germline ends. There are 15 residues in the CDR3. Germline V gene data show CDR1 as KGHDR and CDR2 as SFDVKD. The chain's CDR3 is CATSDFGRAGGELFF. Written as DNA, the CDR3 is TGTGCCACCAGTGATTTCGGCAGGGCCGGCGGGGAGCTGTTTTTT.

The chain has TRBV4-1 and TRBJ2-7; 9 nucleotides line up with TRBD1. CDR1 is MGHRA, CDR2 YSYEKL, per germline. The length of the CDR3 is 14 residues. V lost 3 bases, J lost 7 bases, and 7 bases stayed unmatched. The CDR3, as DNA: TGCGCCAGCAGCCAGACAGGGGGGGGGCTGGAGCAGTACTTC. It is translated as CASSQTGGGLEQYF.

The chain joins TRBV12-3 or TRBV12-4 to TRBJ2-1; a weak D match, TRBD2 (6 bases). This CDR3 comprises 16 residues. The V end lost 6 bases, the J end lost 6 bases, and 21 bases lay between the germline ends. The CDR3 protein is CASRPTRGQDLNEQFF. The CDR3 region has the DNA TGTGCCAGCAGACCCACGCGGGGCCAGGACCTCAATGAGCAGTTCTTC.

Only a few counts were recorded for this clonotype. This rearrangement joins TRBV28 to TRBJ2-1, with TRBD1 as a possible D gene (5 bases). CDR3 length: 14 amino acids. Between the trimmed V and J ends, which lost 5 bases and 3 bases, there was a span of 11 bases. Germline V gene data show CDR1 as MDHEN and CDR2 as SYDVKM. CDR3: CASSLQGNYNEQFF. CDR3 nucleotide sequence: TGTGCCAGCAGTCTTCAGGGTAACTACAATGAGCAGTTCTTC.

This clonotype was counted many times. The J gene is TRBJ1-2, the V gene TRBV6-2 or TRBV6-3; D is perhaps TRBD1 (5 bases). This CDR3 is built from 14 residues. The V end was cut by 8 bases, the J end by 4 bases, with 17 bases between. Germline-derived CDR1 and CDR2 are MNHEY and SVGEGT. For the CDR3, the DNA is TGTGCCAGCGCCCGGGGCAGAGGTAGCTATGGCTACACCTTC. Its translation: CASARGRGSYGYTF.

This chain connects TRBV28 to TRBJ2-3; TRBD2 matches at 7 bases. This CDR3 spans 16 amino acids. Germline V gene lookup returns CDR1 MDHEN and CDR2 SYDVKM. The ends lost 2 bases at V and 4 bases at J; junction bases unmatched: 9. The CDR3 reads CASSLLAEMGPDTQYF. The CDR3 coding sequence is TGTGCCAGCAGTTTACTAGCGGAGATGGGTCCAGATACGCAGTATTTT.

The chain couples TRBV7-2 to TRBJ1-3; 7 bases are a match to TRBD1. With V trimmed by 4 bases and J by 2 bases, 5 bases remained unmatched. This CDR3 contains 15 residues. Germline V gene lookup returns CDR1 SGHTA and CDR2 FQGNSA. CDR3 in amino acids: CASSYIDRAGNTIYF. Here the CDR3 DNA reads TGTGCCAGCAGCTATATCGACAGGGCTGGAAACACCATATATTTT.